This TCR beta chain was found in a study of cytomegalovirus exposure and HLA in healthy donors. For the study at large: The same platform was used for the roughly 130 validation repertoires and the approximately 670 first-cohort repertoires, a later analysis reported. Study-wide findings and caveats: The authors listed 150 to 200 TCR beta chains as cytomegalovirus-associated.

The CDR3 spans 12 residues. V was pared by 5 bases and J by 6 bases, with 10 bases between. From germline, CDR1 is MDHEN and CDR2 SYDVKM. As to this clone: Antigen: not known.

Sequenced by immunoSEQ multiplex PCR; TCRdb stores in-frame clones only, minus some. The repertoire holds 150,000 or so clones, with 85% to 90% as singletons. The V call is TRBV28, the J call TRBJ2-5, with D perhaps TRBD2 (5 bases). This TCR was recovered from a woman between 18 and 30 years old in good health and CMV-seropositive. Specimen: PBMCs. The CDR3 protein is CASSRPGKTQYF. CDR3 bases: TGTGCCAGCAGTCGTCCGGGAAAGACCCAGTACTTC. The whole variable domain, remainder taken from reference TRBV28 and TRBJ2-5, is DVKVTQSSRYLVKRTGEKVFLECVQDMDHENMFWYRQDPGLGLRLIYFSYDVKMKEKGDIPEGYSVSREKKERFSLILESASTNQTSMYLCASSRPGKTQYFGPGTRLLVL.